Shown below are 19 T cell receptor beta chains from a single sample sequenced in a study of blood T cells in healthy people across ages. A second PCR of about 7 to 12 cycles used a sample-barcoded 5' primer and a J-beta primer mix. Each CDR3 protein is one row after TCRdb ran MiXCR on the 5' RACE reads. The sample lists about 780,000 distinct CDR3 sequences, 25% to 30% seen once, with 3% in the top ten. These data are also associated with another study on T cells of mothers and their children.

The sequencing input was blood. The receptors were sampled from a boy aged 10-17 years in good health.

The CDR3 coding sequence is TGTGCCAGCAGCCAGTACGGCCTGGGAGGGCTCGAGCAGTACTTC. This gives the protein CASSQYGLGGLEQYF. This chain connects TRBV3-1 to TRBJ2-5, with 7 positions matching TRBD2. The J call could be wrong; TRBJ2-7 is a better fit for the DNA end. The CDR3 totals 15 residues. Germline CDR1 is LGHDT and CDR2 is YNNKEL (reference sequence).

The chain is built from TRBV7-2 and TRBJ1-1; 7 bases map to TRBD1. Germline-derived CDR1 and CDR2 are SGHTA and FQGNSA. V gave up 6 bases and J gave up 2 bases; unmatched junction bases: 9. The CDR3 extends over 15 amino acids. The DNA of the CDR3 is TGTGCCAGCAGTCGATTCGACAGGGCTAACACTGAAGCTTTCTTT. Translating it yields CASSRFDRANTEAFF.

This clonotype showed up just a few times. This chain uses TRBV9 with TRBJ2-5, with D hard to call. The J call could be wrong; TRBJ2-1 is a better fit for the DNA end. Germline V gene lookup returns CDR1 SGDLS and CDR2 YYNGEE. The length of the CDR3 is 17 residues. The CDR3 region is CASSPTPPLHPRDEQFF. The CDR3 nucleotides read TGTGCCAGCAGCCCTACACCCCCACTACACCCCCGGGATGAGCAGTTCTTC.

V usage is TRBV20-1 and J usage is TRBJ2-5; 7 bases fit TRBD1. Trimming at V came to 1 base and at J to 0 bases, leaving 5 bases not matched to a gene. This CDR3 spans 15 amino acids. Germline-derived CDR1 and CDR2 are DFQATT and SNEGSKA (reference sequence). The CDR3 sequence: CSARAMDRNQETQYF. The CDR3 DNA follows: TGCAGTGCTAGAGCTATGGACAGGAACCAAGAGACCCAGTACTTC.

Regarding this clonotype: At one boundary the junction diverges from the germline segment, which might be a read error. This chain uses TRBV10-3 with TRBJ1-2; TRBD1 aligns across 9 bases. The CDR3 extends over 13 amino acids. The germline V gene encodes CDR1 ENHRY and CDR2 SYGVKD. CDR3 residues: CAISAGTGSGYTF. The CDR3 DNA is TGTGCCATCAGCGCCGGGACAGGGAGCGGCTACACCTTT.

This clonotype was seen a handful of times. The chain uses TRBV7-9 and TRBJ1-5; D is uncertain. Germline V gene sequence: CDR1 SEHNR, CDR2 FQNEAQ (reference sequence). This CDR3 has 14 residues. V lost 1 base to trimming and J lost 2 bases, with 6 bases between them. CDR3 loop: CASSLGLGNQPQHF. CDR3 coding DNA: TGTGCCAGCAGCTTAGGATTGGGCAATCAGCCCCAGCATTTT.

The chain couples TRBV5-1 to TRBJ2-3; D unclear. V was cut by 1 base and J by 5 bases, with 11 bases left in between. Per germline, CDR1 SGHRS and CDR2 YFSETQ. This CDR3 contains 14 residues. The CDR3 region has the DNA TGCGCCAGCAGCTTGATTGGAAGGCGAGATACGCAGTATTTT. Its protein is CASSLIGRRDTQYF.

This clonotype was seen more than once but under ten times. The junction shows a germline mismatch at one end, possibly a read error. The rearrangement joins TRBV4-1 to TRBJ2-5, with 9 bases fitting TRBD2. The germline V gene encodes CDR1 MGHRA and CDR2 YSYEKL. CDR3 length equals 15 residues. The CDR3 DNA follows: TGCGCCAGCAGCCAGGGGAGCGGGGGGCTCAATGAGCAGTCCTTC. Translating it yields CASSQGSGGLNEQSF.

This chain connects TRBV28 to TRBJ1-5, with 7 nucleotides matching TRBD1. V trimming: 2 bases; J trimming: 4 bases; junction bases outside the gene matches: 5. Germline assignment: CDR1 MDHEN and CDR2 SYDVKM. This CDR3 region has 15 residues. CDR3 amino acids: CASSLGTDWNQPQHF. In nucleotides, the CDR3 is TGTGCCAGCAGTTTAGGGACAGATTGGAATCAGCCCCAGCATTTT.

The chain couples TRBV6-1 to TRBJ1-2, with no clear D. V was cut by 1 base and J by 3 bases, with 6 bases left in between. The CDR3 extends over 13 amino acids. CDR1 MNHNS and CDR2 SASEGT come from the germline V gene. CDR3 nucleotide sequence: TGTGCCAGCAGTGAAGGGAGAGACTATGGCTACACCTTC. Protein sequence: CASSEGRDYGYTF.

Comments on this clonotype: One end of the junction fails to match germline, which may point to a read error. This chain links TRBV20-1 with TRBJ1-2, with a possible D match to TRBD1 (5 bases). CDR3 size: 14 residues. CDR1 and CDR2 (germline): DFQATT, SNEGSKA (reference sequence). The CDR3 is CSAFPWGENYGHTF. The CDR3 bases are TGCAGTGCGTTCCCGTGGGGCGAAAACTATGGCCACACCTTC.

The V gene is TRBV7-9, the J gene TRBJ2-2; D is perhaps TRBD2 (6 bases). CDR3 length: 17 amino acids. Trimming cost V 5 bases and J 0 bases, with 16 bases left between them. Germline V gene lookup returns CDR1 SEHNR and CDR2 FQNEAQ (reference sequence). The CDR3 DNA reads TGTGCCAGCAGCGCGCGGGACGGCGCCACGAACACCGGGGAGCTGTTTTTT. It is translated as CASSARDGATNTGELFF.

This clonotype appeared a few times. The rearrangement links TRBV13 to TRBJ1-2; 7 bases map to TRBD1. Looked up from germline, CDR1 is PRHDT and CDR2 is FYEKMQ (reference sequence). The CDR3 runs 15 residues. V lost 5 bases, J lost 4 bases, and 10 bases stayed unmatched. This CDR3 is CASSIRQGRSYGYTF. CDR3 bases: TGTGCCAGCAGCATTCGACAGGGAAGATCCTATGGCTACACCTTC.

The chain joins TRBV27 to TRBJ1-2, with D hard to call. V lost 1 base and J 6 bases, leaving 9 bases between the germline ends. CDR3 length equals 13 residues. Germline values: CDR1 MNHEY, CDR2 SMNVEV (reference sequence). CDR3 bases: TGTGCCAGCAGTTTATACGCGGCCGATGGCTACACCTTC. This encodes CASSLYAADGYTF.

The chain carries TRBV6-5 and TRBJ1-2; the D gene is possibly TRBD1 (6 bases). CDR3 length equals 15 residues. Germline V lookup: CDR1 MNHEY, CDR2 SVGAGI. V was trimmed by 7 bases and J by 3 bases, leaving 18 bases between them. CDR3 sequence reads: CASTRAGGLDYGYTF. As DNA, the CDR3 is TGTGCCAGCACTAGAGCGGGGGGCCTTGACTATGGCTACACCTTC.

This chain links TRBV6-1 with TRBJ2-1; 10 bases are shared with TRBD2. CDR1 and CDR2 from the germline V gene are MNHNS and SASEGT. This CDR3 is built from 17 residues. V lost 5 bases, J lost 6 bases, and 13 bases stayed unmatched. The CDR3 nucleotides read TGTGCCAGCAGTACCGGGACGAGCGGGGGGGCAGGCAATGAGCAGTTCTTC. Translation gives CASSTGTSGGAGNEQFF.

This chain joins TRBV28 and TRBJ2-5; 8 bases map to TRBD1. Germline V gene sequence: CDR1 MDHEN, CDR2 SYDVKM. V dropped 9 bases and J dropped 1; count of bases not matched to a gene: 4. There are 13 residues in the CDR3. The CDR3 coding sequence is TGTGCCAGTATTCAGGGGGCCCAAGAGACCCAGTACTTC. Residues: CASIQGAQETQYF.

This clonotype turned up a few times. The chain combines TRBV12-3 or TRBV12-4 with TRBJ1-5, with 10 bases matching TRBD1. J lost 5 bases, V lost 5 bases, and 9 bases had no gene match. The CDR3 is 16 residues long. For the CDR3, the DNA is TGTGCCAGCAGTCCGACGGGACAGGGGTCGGATCAGCCCCAGCATTTT. Translated: CASSPTGQGSDQPQHF.

In this sample, this clonotype turned up a few times. This chain connects TRBV5-1 to TRBJ2-5; D gene uncertain. Trimming removed 0 bases at V and 4 bases at J, with 13 bases between. The germline V gene has CDR1 SGHRS and CDR2 YFSETQ. The CDR3 runs 15 residues. CDR3 coding DNA: TGCGCCAGCAGCTTGGATCGGGTTGGGCGAGAGACCCAGTACTTC. Translated: CASSLDRVGRETQYF.